This entry lists 26 T cell receptor beta chains sequenced from one sample in a study of CD8+CD57+ T cells in acquired aplastic anemia. Patients sequenced had flow cytometry evidence of CD8+CD57+ cell expansion. For CDR3 and TCR beta VDJ profiling, genomic DNA was the template used. TCRdb processed the reads anew with MiXCR; each CDR3 protein has one entry. The sample lists about 250,000 distinct CDR3 sequences, 47% seen once, with approximately 7.8% in the top ten. Sequenced input: sorted CD4+, CD8+, or CD8+CD57+ T cells (not recorded which) from PBMCs. These receptors were taken from a human donor with aplastic anemia.

About this clonotype itself: The junction shows a germline mismatch at one end, possibly a read error. The rearrangement links TRBV7-8 to TRBJ2-3; 10 bases are shared with TRBD2. This CDR3 comprises 17 residues. The germline CDR1 and CDR2 sequences are SGHVS and FQNEAQ. CDR3 loop: CASSPLAGAPGTGTQYF. The CDR3 coding sequence is TGTGCCAGCAGCCCCCTAGCGGGAGCGCCAGGCACAGGTACGCAGTATTTT.

V usage is TRBV7-6 and J usage is TRBJ2-7, with D maybe TRBD1 (6 bases). Looked up from germline, CDR1 is SGHVS and CDR2 is FNYEAQ. There are 14 residues in the CDR3. V shed 5 bases and J shed 5 bases, with 16 bases lying between them. CDR3 sequence reads: CASSTTGFSDEQYF. The CDR3 region has the DNA TGTGCCAGCAGCACAACAGGGTTTAGCGACGAGCAGTACTTC.

This sequence joins TRBV24-1 and TRBJ2-1; 11 nucleotides match TRBD2. The CDR3 contains 15 residues. The V gene end was trimmed by 1 base and the J gene end by 9 bases; junction bases not matched to a gene: 4. CDR1 is KGHDR and CDR2 is SFDVKD in the germline V gene. The DNA for the CDR3 is TGTGCCACCAGTGATTTAACTAGCGGGAGCCCTGAGCAGTTCTTC. The encoded protein is CATSDLTSGSPEQFF.

With regard to this clonotype: A junction end diverges from the germline sequence, so it may reflect a read error. This chain connects TRBV10-3 to TRBJ1-4; TRBD1 is a possible D gene (5 bases). This CDR3 has 14 residues. In germline, CDR1 is ENHRY, CDR2 SYGVKD. Here the CDR3 reads CASSGTSGNEKLFF. DNA of the CDR3: TGTGCCAGCAGTGGGACTAGCGGGAATGAAAAACTGTTTTTT.

Details on this clonotype: Given the absence of the conserved phenylalanine or tryptophan at the CDR3 end, a read error is likely. The J gene is TRBJ1-6, the V gene TRBV18; 7 nucleotides agree with TRBD1. Germline V gives CDR1 KGHSH, CDR2 LQKENI. V lost 5 bases to trimming and J lost 9 bases; unmatched junction nucleotides: 19. This CDR3 spans 18 amino acids. The chain's CDR3 is CASSSTSGTAFTGSPLHL. Written as DNA, the CDR3 is TGTGCCAGCTCAAGCACATCCGGGACAGCTTTTACCGGTTCACCCCTCCACCTT.

This chain joins TRBV7-9 and TRBJ1-3; 8 bases align to TRBD1. Germline V gives CDR1 SEHNR, CDR2 FQNEAQ (reference sequence). V dropped 5 bases and J dropped 0; count of bases not matched to a gene: 6. The CDR3 loop spans 16 amino acids. In DNA, the CDR3 is TGTGCCAGCAGCGCGGGACAGGCAAGCTCTGGAAACACCATATATTTT. Translated, it gives CASSAGQASSGNTIYF.

In this sample, this clonotype turned up many times. V is TRBV20-1 and J is TRBJ1-1; 8 bases fit TRBD1. The ends lost 1 base at V and 5 bases at J; junction bases unmatched: 0. Germline CDR1 DFQATT, CDR2 SNEGSKA (reference sequence). CDR3 length equals 12 residues. CDR3 in amino acids: CSARGQGTEAFF. DNA for the CDR3: TGCAGTGCTAGAGGACAGGGGACTGAAGCTTTCTTT.

This clonotype was observed a few times. As DNA, the CDR3 is TGCAGCGTTCGGAGGGGGCGGAGGGCGGGGTATTTT. As protein: CSVRRGRRAGYF. V usage is TRBV29-1 and J usage is TRBJ2-3, with D maybe TRBD1 (7 bases). The V end was cut by 5 bases, the J end by 14 bases, with 20 bases between. The CDR3 covers 12 residues. The germline V gene encodes CDR1 SQVTM and CDR2 ANQGSEA.

To note about this clonotype: A read error is possible here, since a much larger clone lies one base away. CDR3 loop: CASSLGGGQGYAF. CDR3 nucleotide sequence: TGTGCCAGCAGCTTAGGCGGGGGGCAAGGCTACGCCTTC. V is TRBV13 and J is TRBJ1-2; D is perhaps TRBD1 (6 bases). The CDR3 spans 13 residues. CDR1 PRHDT and CDR2 FYEKMQ come from the germline V gene (reference sequence).

This clonotype has a count of ten or more. The V call is TRBV20-1, the J call TRBJ1-2; D gene unclear. This CDR3 is 14 amino acids long. The V gene's germline CDR1 is DFQATT and CDR2 SNEGSKA (reference sequence). V lost 1 base, J lost 3 bases, and 12 bases lay in between. As DNA, the CDR3 is TGCAGTGCTAGAGTTCTTGCGGCTCACTATGGCTACACCTTC. This codes for CSARVLAAHYGYTF.

J is TRBJ2-6 and V is TRBV10-2; perhaps TRBD1 as D (5 bases). The V gene lost 3 bases and the J gene lost 4 bases, with 13 bases spanning the gap. CDR1 is WSHSY, CDR2 SAAADI, per germline. There are 16 residues in the CDR3. The CDR3 loop reads CASSELGVPGANVLTF. The CDR3 nucleotides read TGCGCCAGCAGTGAATTAGGGGTTCCCGGGGCCAACGTCCTGACTTTC.

The V gene is TRBV5-1, the J gene TRBJ2-3; possible D gene TRBD1, 5 bases. CDR3 length: 14 residues. The germline V gene has CDR1 SGHRS and CDR2 YFSETQ. V lost 0 bases, J lost 6 bases, and 11 bases lay in between. For the CDR3, the DNA is TGCGCCAGCAGCTTGGCAGGGAACACTGATACGCAGTATTTT. It yields the protein CASSLAGNTDTQYF.

The chain joins TRBV19 to TRBJ1-1; TRBD1 matches at 8 bases. After removal of 5 bases from V and 4 bases from J, the junction contained 9 bases not matched to a gene. The CDR3 contains 15 residues. Germline-derived CDR1 and CDR2 are LNHDA and SQIVND (reference sequence). CDR3 in DNA: TGTGCCAGTAGTGACAGGGGAGGGGTGATCACTGAAGCTTTCTTT. Amino acids: CASSDRGGVITEAFF.

The rearrangement uses TRBV5-1 and TRBJ1-2, with D tentatively TRBD1 (6 bases). Trimming took off 7 bases at V and 8 bases at J, with 15 bases between the two ends. Germline V gives CDR1 SGHRS, CDR2 YFSETQ. CDR3 size: 12 residues. The CDR3 DNA sequence: TGCGCCAGCCGCCGTGAGGGGGGAGGCTACACCTTC. Protein sequence: CASRREGGGYTF.

This clonotype was found many times. The gene calls are TRBV15 and TRBJ1-2, with D possibly matching TRBD1 (5 bases). Germline V gives CDR1 LNHNV, CDR2 YYDKDF (reference sequence). The V end lost 4 bases, the J end lost 5 bases, and 23 bases lay between the germline ends. The CDR3 has 17 amino acids. CDR3 in DNA: TGTGCCACCAGCACTGACGGCAGGGCCACCTGGCTTTATGGCTACACCTTC. Encoded protein: CATSTDGRATWLYGYTF.

The chain uses TRBV19 and TRBJ1-5; weak D call: TRBD1 (5 bases). The germline V and J ends were trimmed by 6 bases and 4 bases, with 10 bases remaining between them. CDR1 is LNHDA and CDR2 is SQIVND in the germline V gene (reference sequence). CDR3 length equals 13 residues. CDR3 nucleotide sequence: TGTGCCAGTAGCAGGGAGGGGAATCAGCCCCAGCATTTT. Amino acid sequence: CASSREGNQPQHF.

This clonotype was observed a single time. The chain couples TRBV7-8 to TRBJ1-1, with D perhaps TRBD1 (6 bases). Germline CDR1 and CDR2: SGHVS and FQNEAQ. CDR3 size: 13 residues. V lost 11 bases, J lost 11 bases, and 24 bases lay in between. The CDR3 DNA follows: TGTGCCTGGAGTCTCGGGACACCCCAGCTCGCTTTCTTT. This sequence encodes CAWSLGTPQLAFF.

This clonotype turned up a few times. The CDR3 reads CASSQDIRTTGELFF. The CDR3 nucleotides are TGCGCCAGCAGCCAAGATATTAGAACGACCGGGGAGCTGTTTTTT. The rearrangement joins TRBV4-3 to TRBJ2-2; no firm D call. The germline gives CDR1 LGHNA, CDR2 YSLEER. The ends were cut back, 0 bases at V and 5 bases at J, with 10 bases in the middle. This CDR3 has 15 amino acids.

This clonotype was observed many times. This rearrangement joins TRBV6-6 to TRBJ2-3; the D is unclear. CDR1 and CDR2 from the germline V gene are MNHNY and SVGAGI (reference sequence). The CDR3 contains 12 residues. The V and J ends lost 0 bases and 6 bases respectively, with 4 bases between them. CDR3 nucleotides: TGTGCCAGCAGTTACTCGGGGGATACGCAGTATTTT. It is translated as CASSYSGDTQYF.

This clonotype was seen at least ten times. V usage is TRBV7-9 and J usage is TRBJ1-6; D unclear. Germline V gene lookup returns CDR1 SEHNR and CDR2 FQNEAQ (reference sequence). The CDR3 loop spans 18 amino acids. V shed 5 bases and J shed 7 bases, with 24 bases lying between them. For the CDR3, the DNA is TGTGCCAGCAGCCCCCCTTATCCCTATGGATCGACCAATTCACCCCTCCACTTT. This encodes CASSPPYPYGSTNSPLHF. The full variable domain, completed using reference TRBV7-9 and TRBJ1-6, is DTGVSQNPRHKITKRGQNVTFRCDPISEHNRLYWYRQTLGQGPEFLTYFQNEAQLEKSRLLSDRFSAERPKGSFSTLEIQRTEQGDSAMYLCASSPPYPYGSTNSPLHFGNGTRLTVT.

Ten or more counts support this clonotype. This CDR3 is CASSPGGAGELFF. In DNA, the CDR3 is TGTGCCAGCAGCCCGGGAGGGGCCGGGGAGCTGTTTTTT. The gene calls are TRBV7-3 and TRBJ2-2; 8 bases align to TRBD2. V shed 5 bases and J 6 bases; nucleotides not matched to a gene: 2. The CDR3 is 13 amino acids. Germline CDR1 reads SGHTA; CDR2 reads FQGTGA.

This clonotype has at least ten counts. The chain has TRBV7-9 and TRBJ2-3; D possibly corresponds to TRBD1 (7 bases). The CDR3 has 19 amino acids. The germline gives CDR1 SEHNR, CDR2 FQNEAQ (reference sequence). V was trimmed by 1 base and J by 4 bases, leaving 24 bases between them. The CDR3 loop is CASSLDEGDSWGVADTQYF. Here the CDR3 DNA reads TGTGCCAGCAGCTTAGACGAGGGGGACAGTTGGGGGGTGGCAGATACGCAGTATTTT.

The chain uses TRBV7-8 and TRBJ2-7; no clear D gene. Trimming pared 5 bases from V and 3 bases from J, leaving 14 bases between. The germline V gene encodes CDR1 SGHVS and CDR2 FQNEAQ. The CDR3 sequence is 14 residues long. The DNA of the CDR3 is TGTGCCAGCAGCCGAGGTAAAGGAGTCTACGAGCAGTACTTC. As protein: CASSRGKGVYEQYF.

This clonotype was picked up many times. The chain's CDR3 is CASSGGERGGPDGYTF. The CDR3 DNA follows: TGCGCCAGCAGCGGCGGCGAACGGGGCGGGCCGGACGGCTACACCTTC. The J gene is TRBJ1-2, the V gene TRBV5-1; weak D call: TRBD1 (5 bases). CDR1 SGHRS and CDR2 YFSETQ come from the germline V gene. V was shortened by 4 bases and J by 8 bases, with 24 bases between the two germline ends. This CDR3 region has 16 residues. Full variable domain (missing parts from reference TRBV5-1 and TRBJ1-2): KAGVTQTPRYLIKTRGQQVTLSCSPISGHRSVSWYQQTPGQGLQFLFEYFSETQRNKGNFPGRFSGRQFSNSRSEMNVSTLELGDSALYLCASSGGERGGPDGYTFGSGTRLTVV.

This clonotype has a count of ten or more. Compared with germline, one end of the junction differs, possibly owing to a read error. The CDR3 nucleotides are TGTGCCAGTAGTGATGACCGGGACAGAGCTTTTTTT. This sequence encodes CASSDDRDRAFF. The rearrangement joins TRBV19 to TRBJ1-5, with 7 bases fitting TRBD1. The CDR3 is 12 residues long. Germline values: CDR1 LNHDA, CDR2 SQIVND (reference sequence).

This clonotype was counted ten times or more. The chain is built from TRBV4-1 and TRBJ2-5, with a tentative D call TRBD1 (6 bases). The V end was cut by 2 bases, the J end by 5 bases, with 12 bases between. Germline values: CDR1 MGHRA, CDR2 YSYEKL. This CDR3 contains 14 residues. The CDR3 sequence is CASSQLVRGETQYF. CDR3 bases: TGCGCCAGCAGCCAACTGGTCAGGGGTGAGACCCAGTACTTC.